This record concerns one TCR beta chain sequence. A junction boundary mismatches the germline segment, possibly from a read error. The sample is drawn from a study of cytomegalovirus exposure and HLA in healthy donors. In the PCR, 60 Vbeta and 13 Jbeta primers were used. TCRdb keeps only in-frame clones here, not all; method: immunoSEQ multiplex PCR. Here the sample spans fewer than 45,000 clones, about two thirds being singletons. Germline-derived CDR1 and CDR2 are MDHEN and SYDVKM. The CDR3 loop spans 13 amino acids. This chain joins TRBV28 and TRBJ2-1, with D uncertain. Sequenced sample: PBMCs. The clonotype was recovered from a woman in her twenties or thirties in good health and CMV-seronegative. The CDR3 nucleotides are TGTGCCAGCAGTTTTTATCCAGGTCAGGCCGTGATCTTC. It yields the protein CASSFYPGQAVIF.